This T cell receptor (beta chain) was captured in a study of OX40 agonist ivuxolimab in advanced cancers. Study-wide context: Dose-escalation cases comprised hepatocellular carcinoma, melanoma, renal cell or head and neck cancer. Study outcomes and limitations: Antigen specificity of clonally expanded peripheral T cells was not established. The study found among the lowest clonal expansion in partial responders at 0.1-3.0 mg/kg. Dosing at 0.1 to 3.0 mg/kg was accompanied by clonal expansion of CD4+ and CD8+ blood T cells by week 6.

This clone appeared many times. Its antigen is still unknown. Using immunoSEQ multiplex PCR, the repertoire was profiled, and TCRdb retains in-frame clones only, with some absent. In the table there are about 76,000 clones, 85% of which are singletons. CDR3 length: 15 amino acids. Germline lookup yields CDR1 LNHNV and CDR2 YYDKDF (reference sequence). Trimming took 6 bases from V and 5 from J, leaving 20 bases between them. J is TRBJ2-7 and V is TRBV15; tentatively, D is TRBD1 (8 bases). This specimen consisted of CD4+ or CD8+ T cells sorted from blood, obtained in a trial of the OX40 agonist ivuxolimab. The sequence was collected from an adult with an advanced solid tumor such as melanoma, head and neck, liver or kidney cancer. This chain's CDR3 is CATRGGDRRRDEQYF. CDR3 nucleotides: TGTGCCACCAGAGGGGGGGACAGGCGGCGGGACGAGCAGTACTTC.